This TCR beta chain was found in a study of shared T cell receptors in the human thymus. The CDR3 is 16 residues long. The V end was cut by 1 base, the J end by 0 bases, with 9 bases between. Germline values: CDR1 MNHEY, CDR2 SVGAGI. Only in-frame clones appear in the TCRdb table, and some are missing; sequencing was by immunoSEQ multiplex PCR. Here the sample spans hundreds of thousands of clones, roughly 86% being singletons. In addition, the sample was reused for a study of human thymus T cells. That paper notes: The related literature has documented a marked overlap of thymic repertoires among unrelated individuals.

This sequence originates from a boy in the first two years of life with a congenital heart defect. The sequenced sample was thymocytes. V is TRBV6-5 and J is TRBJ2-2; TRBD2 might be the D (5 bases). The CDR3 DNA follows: TGTGCCAGCAGTTACTTGTGGGAGACGAACACCGGGGAGCTGTTTTTT. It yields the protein CASSYLWETNTGELFF.